The 13 T cell receptor beta chains below come from one sample, sequenced in a study of shared clonotypes between healthy human individuals. Measured with immunoSEQ multiplex PCR; TCRdb has only the in-frame clones, and not every one. The data contain 2 million to 2.5 million clones, less than 95% of them seen just once; the ten biggest clones take up roughly 0.34%. Sequenced input: naive CD4+ T cells from PBMCs. Documented subset: CD45RA+ positively selected. All receptors derive from a man younger than 30 in good health. Some clones in this sample may be carry-over from other donors' samples.

The chain carries TRBV21-1 and TRBJ2-7; the table's D call of TRBD1 was not tested on the DNA. TRBV21-1 has pseudogene status. There are 14 residues in the CDR3. CDR3 DNA sequence: TGTGCCAGCAGCACGACAGGATCCTCCTACGAGCAGTACTTC. This translates into CASSTTGSSYEQYF.

Only one count was recorded for this clone. This rearrangement joins TRBV5-1 to TRBJ1-2, with D perhaps TRBD1 (6 bases). V was cut by 0 bases and J by 6 bases, with 12 bases left in between. The CDR3 covers 14 residues. Germline V gene lookup returns CDR1 SGHRS and CDR2 YFSETQ. The CDR3 protein is CASSLGRGAHGYTF. CDR3 DNA sequence: TGCGCCAGCAGCTTGGGACGGGGGGCTCATGGCTACACCTTC.

The chain is built from TRBV30 and TRBJ1-2; D unresolved. The ends were cut back, 8 bases at V and 6 bases at J, with 7 bases in the middle. Germline loops: CDR1 GTSNPN, CDR2 SVGIG (reference sequence). The CDR3 spans 9 residues. This CDR3 reads CAGGNGYTF. CDR3 nucleotides: TGTGCCGGAGGGAATGGCTACACCTTC.

The CDR3 sequence is CASSLGRGQFF. As DNA, the CDR3 is TGTGCCAGCAGTTTAGGGCGGGGGCAGTTCTTC. This chain links TRBV28 with TRBJ2-1, with TRBD2 as a possible D gene (6 bases). Germline CDR1 is MDHEN and CDR2 is SYDVKM. With 2 bases removed from V and 12 bases from J, the gap between germline ends came to 8 bases. CDR3 length equals 11 residues.

The genes are TRBV25-1 and TRBJ2-5; 7 bases line up with TRBD1. Germline V gives CDR1 MGHDK, CDR2 SYGVNS. The CDR3 length is 13 residues. Trimming at V came to 5 bases and at J to 5 bases, leaving 5 bases not matched to a gene. For the CDR3, the DNA is TGTGCCAGCAGTATAGGGGGCCGGGAGACCCAGTACTTC. Encoded protein: CASSIGGRETQYF.

To note about this clone: The sample holds other DNA sequences that translate to the same CDR3. The chain couples TRBV28 to TRBJ2-7; D is unclear. Trimming left V 3 bases short and J 2 bases short, with 2 bases between. Germline V gives CDR1 MDHEN, CDR2 SYDVKM. This CDR3 region has 11 residues. The CDR3 sequence: CASSFAYEQYF. The CDR3 region has the DNA TGTGCCAGCAGTTTCGCCTACGAGCAGTACTTC.

V and J are TRBV4-3 and TRBJ2-3, with D perhaps given as TRBD1 or TRBD2 (5 bases each). The germline gives CDR1 LGHNA, CDR2 YSLEER. The V end lost 0 bases, the J end lost 4 bases, and 20 bases lay between the germline ends. The CDR3 has 18 amino acids. CDR3 protein: CASSQDLVGHLGPDTQYF. The CDR3 region has the DNA TGCGCCAGCAGCCAAGATTTGGTAGGACATCTGGGACCAGATACGCAGTATTTT.

V gene TRBV11-3 combines with J gene TRBJ2-5, with 7 bases aligning to TRBD1. The ends lost 5 bases at V and 0 bases at J; junction bases unmatched: 6. The CDR3 spans 15 residues. Looked up from germline, CDR1 is SGHNT and CDR2 is YENEEA. In DNA, the CDR3 is TGTGCCAGCAGCCAGGGACAGATGTACCAAGAGACCCAGTACTTC. Its translation is CASSQGQMYQETQYF.

As for this clone: The sample contains more than one DNA sequence encoding this CDR3. CDR3 DNA: TGTGCCAGCAGTGAGTCTAGCTCCTACAATGAGCAGTTCTTC. Translating it yields CASSESSSYNEQFF. The rearrangement uses TRBV6-1 and TRBJ2-1; no firm D call. Germline V gene sequence: CDR1 MNHNS, CDR2 SASEGT. V was clipped by 3 bases and J by 0 bases, with 6 bases between them. This CDR3 is 14 amino acids long.

The rearrangement links TRBV9 to TRBJ2-2; D remains unclear. The CDR3 runs 14 residues. The V end lost 3 bases, the J end lost 5 bases, and 11 bases lay between the germline ends. Germline CDR1 SGDLS, CDR2 YYNGEE. The CDR3 sequence: CASSAFVQTGELFF. CDR3 bases: TGTGCCAGCAGCGCCTTTGTGCAAACCGGGGAGCTGTTTTTT.

The rearrangement joins TRBV28 to TRBJ1-2; a weak D match, TRBD1 (5 bases). The CDR3 totals 15 residues. With 6 bases removed from V and 3 bases from J, the gap between germline ends came to 17 bases. Per germline, CDR1 MDHEN and CDR2 SYDVKM. CDR3 loop: CASRPNSGFHYGYTF. The CDR3 nucleotides read TGTGCCAGCAGACCGAACTCAGGGTTTCACTATGGCTACACCTTC.

The chain couples TRBV30 to TRBJ1-2, with D unclear. Germline lookup yields CDR1 GTSNPN and CDR2 SVGIG (reference sequence). Trimming removed 5 bases from V and 8 bases from J, with 15 bases in between. The CDR3 totals 12 residues. The CDR3: CAWQHSGSGYTF. Written as DNA, the CDR3 is TGTGCCTGGCAACATAGCGGCAGCGGCTACACCTTC.

The chain joins TRBV20-1 to TRBJ2-1; maybe TRBD1 (5 bases). Germline CDR1 and CDR2: DFQATT and SNEGSKA (reference sequence). The CDR3 is 11 residues long. Trimming took off 3 bases at V and 10 bases at J, with 10 bases between the two ends. The CDR3 reads CSARGQVEQFF. Here the CDR3 DNA reads TGCAGTGCTAGGGGGCAAGTGGAGCAGTTCTTC.